The 22 T cell receptor beta chains listed next were all sequenced from one sample in a study of cytomegalovirus exposure and HLA in healthy donors. Amplification used 60 Vbeta primers and 13 Jbeta primers. This table comes from immunoSEQ multiplex PCR, and its TCRdb copy is limited to in-frame clones, with some not included. The sample shows roughly 120,000 clones, and 2.5% to 3% sits with its ten largest clones. Input material: PBMCs. Receptor source: a man under 40 in good health and CMV-seronegative.

The rearrangement joins TRBV5-1 to TRBJ2-3; TRBD2 matches at 8 bases. Germline V gene sequence: CDR1 SGHRS, CDR2 YFSETQ. The CDR3 covers 16 residues. The ends lost 2 bases at V and 0 bases at J; junction bases unmatched: 5. The CDR3 sequence is CASSFGREDSTDTQYF. Written as DNA, the CDR3 is TGCGCCAGCAGCTTCGGGCGGGAGGATAGCACAGATACGCAGTATTTT. The variable domain in full, with the rest retrieved from reference TRBV5-1 and TRBJ2-3, is KAGVTQTPRYLIKTRGQQVTLSCSPISGHRSVSWYQQTPGQGLQFLFEYFSETQRNKGNFPGRFSGRQFSNSRSEMNVSTLELGDSALYLCASSFGREDSTDTQYFGPGTRLTVL.

The rearrangement links TRBV7-9 to TRBJ2-4; 8 nucleotides line up with TRBD2. The CDR3 sequence is 16 residues long. Losses at the gene ends were 2 bases for V and 7 bases for J; bases not matched to a gene: 10. Germline loops: CDR1 SEHNR, CDR2 FQNEAQ (reference sequence). In DNA, the CDR3 is TGTGCCAGCAGCTTATTTGTACGGGAGGGTGGGAACATTCAGTACTTC. It is translated as CASSLFVREGGNIQYF.

The chain is built from TRBV5-1 and TRBJ1-6, with D unresolved. Trimming shortened V by 2 bases and J by 7 bases, and 13 bases separated the two germline ends. The CDR3 length is 15 residues. Germline-derived CDR1 and CDR2 are SGHRS and YFSETQ. The CDR3 nucleotides are TGCGCCAGCAGCTTTGACTCCCCACGGAATTCACCCCTCCACTTT. This codes for CASSFDSPRNSPLHF.

In regard to this clone: Other DNA sequences in this specimen translate into the identical CDR3. The rearrangement joins TRBV11-2 to TRBJ2-3; D might be TRBD2 (6 bases). Trimming pared 4 bases from V and 6 bases from J, leaving 29 bases between. This CDR3 spans 19 amino acids. Germline values: CDR1 SGHAT, CDR2 FQNNGV. The CDR3: CASSSTGTETWIGTDTQYF. CDR3 coding DNA: TGTGCCAGCAGCTCAACCGGGACTGAGACCTGGATCGGTACGGATACGCAGTATTTT.

V gene TRBV29-1 combines with J gene TRBJ2-2, with 11 nucleotides matching TRBD1. Trimming cost V 6 bases and J 3 bases; bases outside gene matches: 12. The CDR3 length is 17 residues. Germline V CDR1 and CDR2: SQVTM, ANQGSEA. CDR3 bases: TGCAGCGTCCCCGTGGGGACAGGGGGTGGGTACACCGGGGAGCTGTTTTTT. Its protein product is CSVPVGTGGGYTGELFF.

This chain joins TRBV4-3 and TRBJ2-2; D possibly corresponds to TRBD1 (6 bases). The V gene lost 4 bases and the J gene lost 6 bases, with 21 bases spanning the gap. This CDR3 contains 17 residues. Germline-derived CDR1 and CDR2 are LGHNA and YSLEER. CDR3 sequence (DNA): TGCGCCAGCAGCCGCTATATAACCCCCGACAGGTCCGGGGAGCTGTTTTTT. As protein: CASSRYITPDRSGELFF.

DNA for the CDR3: TGTGCCAGCAGCCCCAGTCGGGGGGAGGACACTGAAGCTTTCTTT. Its protein product is CASSPSRGEDTEAFF. The J gene is TRBJ1-1, the V gene TRBV7-9, with D possibly TRBD1 on 5 matching bases. The CDR3 has 15 residues. Trimming cost V 5 bases and J 3 bases, with 16 bases left between them. Germline assignment: CDR1 SEHNR and CDR2 FQNEAQ (reference sequence).

The rearrangement uses TRBV19 and TRBJ1-2; 10 bases are shared with TRBD1. CDR1 and CDR2 from the germline V gene are LNHDA and SQIVND (reference sequence). The ends lost 5 bases at V and 4 bases at J; junction bases unmatched: 4. The CDR3 loop spans 14 amino acids. The CDR3, as DNA: TGTGCCAGTAGTGTGACAGGGGGCGTCTATGGCTACACCTTC. Translating it yields CASSVTGGVYGYTF.

About this clone: At one boundary the junction diverges from the germline segment, which might be a read error. The chain couples TRBV29-1 to TRBJ1-1; 8 bases fit TRBD1. Germline values: CDR1 SQVTM, CDR2 ANQGSEA. The CDR3 loop spans 16 amino acids. The CDR3 reads CSVEGRRQGARTETFF. The DNA of the CDR3 is TGCAGCGTTGAAGGGCGGCGCCAGGGGGCGAGAACTGAAACTTTCTTT. Drawing the rest from reference TRBV29-1 and TRBJ1-1, the complete variable domain is SAVISQKPSRDICQRGTSLTIQCQVDSQVTMMFWYRQQPGQSLTLIATANQGSEATYESGFVIDKFPISRPNLTFSTLTVSNMSPEDSSIYLCSVEGRRQGARTETFFGQGTRLTVV.

The chain employs TRBV4-2 and TRBJ2-7; 7 bases align to TRBD2. This CDR3 region has 16 residues. CDR1 and CDR2 from the germline V gene are LGHNA and YNFKEQ. J lost 0 bases, V lost 4 bases, and 9 bases had no gene match. The CDR3 region is CASSPKGTTFSYEQYF. DNA of the CDR3: TGTGCCAGCAGCCCAAAGGGGACTACCTTCTCCTACGAGCAGTACTTC.

The chain employs TRBV4-3 and TRBJ2-3; TRBD2 might be the D (5 bases). The length of the CDR3 is 15 residues. CDR1 is LGHNA, CDR2 YSLEER, per germline. The ends were cut back, 0 bases at V and 5 bases at J, with 12 bases in the middle. The CDR3 DNA reads TGCGCCAGCAGCCAAGATCTACGCGGAGGAGATACGCAGTATTTT. Protein: CASSQDLRGGDTQYF.

This sequence joins TRBV27 and TRBJ1-2, with TRBD1 matching 7 bases. V was clipped by 6 bases and J by 4 bases; unmatched bases: 5. Per germline, CDR1 MNHEY and CDR2 SMNVEV (reference sequence). This CDR3 has 13 residues. CDR3 coding DNA: TGTGCCAGCAGGGAACAGGGGAGCTATGGCTACACCTTC. The encoded protein is CASREQGSYGYTF.

The chain links TRBV29-1 to TRBJ2-1, with D possibly matching TRBD1 (6 bases). Germline V gives CDR1 SQVTM, CDR2 ANQGSEA. With 6 bases removed from V and 0 bases from J, the gap between germline ends came to 12 bases. The CDR3 runs 14 residues. The CDR3 region has the DNA TGCAGCGTCGCAGGGGTTCTCTCCTACAATGAGCAGTTCTTC. Protein: CSVAGVLSYNEQFF.

The chain employs TRBV9 and TRBJ2-3, with D hard to call. Germline loops: CDR1 SGDLS, CDR2 YYNGEE. The CDR3 covers 13 residues. The V and J ends lost 0 bases and 6 bases respectively, with 8 bases between them. The CDR3 sequence: CASSVGSEDTQYF. CDR3 bases: TGTGCCAGCAGCGTAGGTTCGGAGGATACGCAGTATTTT.

The V call is TRBV14, the J call TRBJ1-1, with 7 bases aligning to TRBD1. Germline V CDR1 and CDR2: SGHDN, FVKESK. CDR3 length: 17 residues. The V and J ends lost 1 base and 0 bases, in that order; junction bases with no gene match: 8. For the CDR3, the DNA is TGTGCCAGCAGCCAAGCCCCGACAGGGCGCTTGAACACTGAAGCTTTCTTT. Protein: CASSQAPTGRLNTEAFF.

The chain links TRBV30 to TRBJ2-5; TRBD1 matches 10 bases. The end of the DNA fits TRBJ2-7 better, so the J call may be wrong. This CDR3 is built from 14 residues. Germline assignment: CDR1 GTSNPN and CDR2 SVGIG (reference sequence). CDR3 in amino acids: CAWTKDRGAYEQYF. The DNA for the CDR3 is TGTGCCTGGACGAAGGACAGGGGGGCCTACGAGCAGTACTTC.

The chain uses TRBV9 and TRBJ2-7; 9 bases align to TRBD1. The germline CDR1 and CDR2 sequences are SGDLS and YYNGEE. This CDR3 contains 15 residues. With V trimmed by 4 bases and J by 2 bases, 7 bases remained unmatched. The CDR3 bases are TGTGCCAGCAGCCCTCGGACAGGGGTTCCCTACGAGCAGTACTTC. It is translated as CASSPRTGVPYEQYF.

This chain uses TRBV29-1 with TRBJ2-7, with D possibly matching TRBD2 (6 bases). V shed 5 bases and J shed 3 bases, with 11 bases lying between them. Per germline, CDR1 SQVTM and CDR2 ANQGSEA. The CDR3 totals 12 residues. The CDR3 protein is CSVFGGSYEQYF. CDR3 DNA sequence: TGCAGCGTTTTTGGGGGGAGCTACGAGCAGTACTTC.

This sequence joins TRBV29-1 and TRBJ2-7, with TRBD1 matching over 9 bases. Germline CDR1 and CDR2: SQVTM and ANQGSEA. This CDR3 is built from 16 residues. Losses at the gene ends were 1 base for V and 6 bases for J; bases not matched to a gene: 13. As DNA, the CDR3 is TGCAGCGTTGAAGGGTCCCGGGACAGGGTATCTGGCGAGCAGTACTTC. Translation: CSVEGSRDRVSGEQYF.

The rearrangement links TRBV19 to TRBJ2-7; the match to TRBD2 covers 14 bases. The CDR3 runs to 16 residues. Germline-derived CDR1 and CDR2 are LNHDA and SQIVND (reference sequence). V was clipped by 4 bases and J by 0 bases; unmatched bases: 2. CDR3 loop: CASSTGTSGSSYEQYF. The CDR3 DNA reads as TGTGCCAGTAGTACGGGGACTAGCGGGAGCTCCTACGAGCAGTACTTC.

The chain is built from TRBV5-6 and TRBJ1-1; D is undetermined. Trimming removed 2 bases from V and 4 bases from J, with 12 bases in between. The CDR3 runs 14 residues. CDR1 is SGHDT, CDR2 YYEEEE, per germline. The CDR3 DNA reads as TGTGCCAGCAGCTTCGACCCTAGCGGCACTGAAGCTTTCTTT. Protein sequence: CASSFDPSGTEAFF.

The genes are TRBV4-1 and TRBJ2-1; TRBD2 agrees at 10 bases. The CDR3 is 16 residues long. The V segment lost 2 bases and the J segment 6 bases; nucleotides outside the gene matches: 7. Germline-derived CDR1 and CDR2 are MGHRA and YSYEKL. The CDR3 sequence: CASSQPVLAGVNEQFF. The CDR3 bases are TGCGCCAGCAGCCAACCGGTGCTAGCGGGAGTCAATGAGCAGTTCTTC.